The 4 T cell receptor beta chains given below trace back to one sample, sequenced in a study of beta chain features in type 1 diabetes. Study results and limitations: Shorter TCRB CDR3s, moderately but significantly so, were found in Type 1 diabetes patients in all four CD4+ subsets.

The entirety of the isolated RNA underwent reverse transcription, so expressed TCRB transcripts were sequenced. Here immunoSEQ multiplex PCR was the method, and the copy in TCRdb shows in-frame clones only, minus some. Seen here are more than 250,000 clones, around an eighth observed once, and the top ten hold about 0.016%. These TCRs' antigens remain unknown. Sequenced input: naive CD4+ T cells from blood. Receptors originate from a man younger than 40 with type 1 diabetes.

The chain links TRBV11-2 to TRBJ2-1; 7 bases fit TRBD1. Unmatched junction bases numbered 1, after V lost 1 base and J lost 10 bases. Germline V gives CDR1 SGHAT, CDR2 FQNNGV. The CDR3 is 12 residues long. CDR3 residues: CASSLAGGEQFF. For the CDR3, the DNA is TGTGCCAGCAGCTTAGCAGGGGGAGAGCAGTTCTTC. Complete variable domain (other parts from reference TRBV11-2 and TRBJ2-1): EAGVAQSPRYKIIEKRQSVAFWCNPISGHATLYWYQQILGQGPKLLIQFQNNGVVDDSQLPKDRFSAERLKGVDSTLKIQPAKLEDSAVYLCASSLAGGEQFFGPGTRLTVL.

J is TRBJ2-5 and V is TRBV19; no reliable D call. The V and J ends lost 4 bases and 3 bases respectively, with 6 bases between them. The CDR3 totals 12 residues. The germline gives CDR1 LNHDA, CDR2 SQIVND (reference sequence). CDR3 bases: TGTGCCAGTAGTAGCACGGAAGAGACCCAGTACTTC. Amino acids: CASSSTEETQYF.

The V call is TRBV7-2, the J call TRBJ2-7, with 11 nucleotides matching TRBD2. J was trimmed by 7 bases and V by 5 bases; bases with no gene match: 7. The CDR3 length is 14 residues. Germline-derived CDR1 and CDR2 are SGHTA and FQGNSA. The CDR3 is CASSVSGRAGEQYF. CDR3 in DNA: TGTGCCAGCAGCGTTAGCGGGAGGGCCGGTGAGCAGTACTTC.

The rearrangement links TRBV18 to TRBJ1-2; the D is unclear. V gave up 2 bases and J gave up 2 bases, with 12 bases separating them. This CDR3 has 15 residues. The germline gives CDR1 KGHSH, CDR2 LQKENI. CDR3 protein: CASSPDPGSNYGYTF. CDR3 coding DNA: TGTGCCAGCTCACCAGACCCAGGCAGCAACTATGGCTACACCTTC.